The next 15 T cell receptor beta chains were all read from a single sample in a study of control samples from healthy donors and cancer patients. Using immunoSEQ multiplex PCR, the repertoire was profiled, and TCRdb retains in-frame clones only, with some absent. The sample records 95,000 to 150,000 clones, roughly nine tenths being singletons. The sample was blood. All receptors derive from a young woman in good health.

The chain is built from TRBV19 and TRBJ1-1; 7 bases align to TRBD1. Germline V gene lookup returns CDR1 LNHDA and CDR2 SQIVND (reference sequence). The J segment lost 10 bases and the V segment lost 4 bases, leaving 15 bases of the junction unmatched. The CDR3 length is 15 residues. CDR3 nucleotide sequence: TGTGCCAGTAGTAGTAGAGAGAGACAGGGTTTAGTAGCTTTCTTT. Residues: CASSSRERQGLVAFF. The whole variable domain, remainder taken from reference TRBV19 and TRBJ1-1, is DGGITQSPKYLFRKEGQNVTLSCEQNLNHDAMYWYRQDPGQGLRLIYYSQIVNDFQKGDIAEGYSVSREKKESFPLTVTSAQKNPTAFYLCASSSRERQGLVAFFGQGTRLTVV.

V gene TRBV6-2 or TRBV6-3 combines with J gene TRBJ2-2, with 7 bases fitting TRBD1. The CDR3 length is 17 residues. The ends lost 4 bases at V and 5 bases at J; junction bases unmatched: 13. Germline CDR1 MNHEY, CDR2 SVGEGT. The CDR3 here is CASSFWDSLRRTGELFF. The CDR3 DNA is TGTGCCAGCAGTTTTTGGGACAGCCTCCGAAGGACCGGGGAGCTGTTTTTT.

The chain employs TRBV20-1 and TRBJ2-7, with 10 bases aligning to TRBD1. The CDR3 is made up of 14 amino acids. Germline CDR1 and CDR2: DFQATT and SNEGSKA (reference sequence). V trimming: 3 bases; J trimming: 3 bases; junction bases outside the gene matches: 5. CDR3 loop: CSASGTGALYEQYF. The DNA of the CDR3 is TGCAGTGCTAGTGGGACAGGGGCTCTCTACGAGCAGTACTTC.

The CDR3 DNA follows: TGTGCCAGCAGCTCCCGATTTAGGGTGGACAATGAGCAGTTCTTC. This translates into CASSSRFRVDNEQFF. V gene TRBV7-2 combines with J gene TRBJ2-1; no definite D call. The germline V and J ends were trimmed by 4 bases and 5 bases, with 15 bases remaining between them. The CDR3 has 15 residues. Germline values: CDR1 SGHTA, CDR2 FQGNSA.

The chain is built from TRBV3-1 (or the pseudogene TRBV3-2) and TRBJ2-7; TRBD2 aligns across 8 bases. Germline CDR1 reads LGHDT; CDR2 reads YNNKEL (reference sequence). J was trimmed by 3 bases and V by 1 base; bases with no gene match: 17. The CDR3 has 19 residues. The CDR3 sequence: CASSQAPAFGAGGHYEQYF. CDR3 in DNA: TGTGCCAGCAGCCAAGCCCCTGCCTTCGGCGCGGGGGGACACTACGAGCAGTACTTC.

The table lists this clone with a few counts. The chain links TRBV27 to TRBJ2-7, with TRBD2 matching over 10 bases. Germline loops: CDR1 MNHEY, CDR2 SMNVEV (reference sequence). V trimming: 6 bases; J trimming: 2 bases; junction bases outside the gene matches: 7. The CDR3 spans 15 residues. In DNA, the CDR3 is TGTGCCAGCAGCTACGGAACTAGCGGGGCCTACGAGCAGTACTTC. It codes for CASSYGTSGAYEQYF.

The V gene is TRBV19, the J gene TRBJ1-1; TRBD1 agrees at 11 bases. This CDR3 comprises 14 residues. V lost 4 bases and J lost 8; bases outside the gene matches: 6. The germline CDR1 and CDR2 sequences are LNHDA and SQIVND (reference sequence). CDR3 protein: CASSTGQGAGEAFF. The CDR3 nucleotides are TGTGCCAGTAGTACCGGACAGGGGGCCGGGGAAGCTTTCTTT.

This clone was seen a few times. This chain uses TRBV30 with TRBJ2-1; D is undetermined. Between the trimmed V and J ends, which lost 2 bases and 6 bases, there was a span of 14 bases. Germline CDR1 reads GTSNPN; CDR2 reads SVGIG (reference sequence). The CDR3 has 14 residues. The CDR3 nucleotides are TGTGCCTGGAGTCGTAGAGGCTTATTCAATGAGCAGTTCTTC. Its protein is CAWSRRGLFNEQFF. The full variable domain, its missing parts supplied by reference TRBV30 and TRBJ2-1, is SQTIHQWPATLVQPVGSPLSLECTVEGTSNPNLYWYRQAAGRGLQLLFYSVGIGQISSEVPQNLSASRPQDRQFILSSKKLLLSDSGFYLCAWSRRGLFNEQFFGPGTRLTVL.

The gene calls are TRBV3-1 (or the pseudogene TRBV3-2) and TRBJ2-7; D possibly uses TRBD1 or TRBD2 (5 bases each). The CDR3 consists of 13 residues. V lost 1 base to trimming and J lost 12 bases, with 16 bases between them. The germline V gene encodes CDR1 LGHDT and CDR2 YNNKEL (reference sequence). CDR3 protein: CASSQGQPSSPYF. For the CDR3, the DNA is TGTGCCAGCAGCCAAGGACAGCCGTCTAGCCCGTACTTC.

This clone showed up just once. The V call is TRBV9, the J call TRBJ2-5; D is tentatively TRBD1 or TRBD2 (6 bases each). V lost 0 bases to trimming and J lost 5 bases, with 14 bases between them. Germline values: CDR1 SGDLS, CDR2 YYNGEE. CDR3 length equals 15 residues. The CDR3 reads CASSVAGARVETQYF. The CDR3 DNA reads as TGTGCCAGCAGCGTAGCGGGGGCGCGGGTGGAGACCCAGTACTTC. Based on the CDR3 plus reference TRBV9 and TRBJ2-5, the full variable domain is DSGVTQTPKHLITATGQRVTLRCSPRSGDLSVYWYQQSLDQGLQFLIQYYNGEERAKGNILERFSAQQFPDLHSELNLSSLELGDSALYFCASSVAGARVETQYFGPGTRLLVL.

The chain is built from TRBV7-2 and TRBJ1-6; D is uncertain. The germline gives CDR1 SGHTA, CDR2 FQGNSA. The CDR3 spans 14 residues. The V end lost 4 bases, the J end lost 9 bases, and 13 bases lay between the germline ends. DNA for the CDR3: TGTGCCAGCAGCTCAACAGCGGACGGTTCACCCCTCCACTTT. Residues: CASSSTADGSPLHF.

For this clone: At one of its ends the junction is not consistent with the germline gene, which may arise from a read error. V and J are TRBV10-3 and TRBJ2-7; the D gene is possibly TRBD1 (8 bases). Germline V lookup: CDR1 ENHRY, CDR2 SYGVKD. The CDR3 runs 12 residues. CDR3 region: CAIKEGGGQAHF. As DNA, the CDR3 is TGTGCCATCAAGGAGGGGGGGGGACAGGCGCATTTC.

The gene calls are TRBV7-6 and TRBJ2-2, with D unclear. This CDR3 spans 11 amino acids. V was cut by 5 bases and J by 5 bases, with 3 bases left in between. Germline CDR1 is SGHVS and CDR2 is FNYEAQ. The CDR3 DNA follows: TGTGCCAGCAGCGAGACCGGGGAGCTGTTTTTT. Translation gives CASSETGELFF.

V usage is TRBV19 and J usage is TRBJ1-1; TRBD1 matches at 8 bases. The CDR3 consists of 15 residues. Trimming at V came to 5 bases and at J to 6 bases, leaving 11 bases not matched to a gene. Germline values: CDR1 LNHDA, CDR2 SQIVND (reference sequence). The CDR3 protein is CASSDVGQGSSEAFF. The CDR3 bases are TGTGCCAGTAGTGATGTAGGACAGGGAAGCTCTGAAGCTTTCTTT.

The chain combines TRBV29-1 with TRBJ2-6, with D uncertain. Trimming took 7 bases from V and 0 from J, leaving 13 bases between them. The CDR3 length is 15 residues. CDR1 SQVTM and CDR2 ANQGSEA come from the germline V gene. The CDR3 nucleotides read TGCAGCGCGGGCCAGGCGACCTCTGGGGCCAACGTCCTGACTTTC. It translates to CSAGQATSGANVLTF.